A selection of T cell receptor beta chains follows, all from one sample in a study of T cell responses to AZD1222 COVID-19 vaccine. Profiling relied on immunoSEQ multiplex PCR, and the TCRdb table lists in-frame clones only, not all of them. This table holds over 150,000 clones, roughly 86% found once. The material was peripheral blood, obtained on day 0 of AZD1222 vaccination. These TCRs come from an adult in good health. The CDR3 runs from the conserved cysteine through the conserved F or W. The order of the fields is J gene, V gene, clone size, D gene, CDR3 protein, CDR3 DNA. The D gene is left open where the match is weak. Part of the rows lack a size; the others show once, few, many or a class for expanded clones.

TRBJ1-5	TRBV2	.	.	CASSPNIIGNQHF	TGTGCCAGCAGCCCCAATATCATCGGAAACCAGCATTTT
TRBJ1-1	TRBV3-1/TRBV3-2	.	TRBD1	CASSSWDRDQAFF	TGTGCCAGCAGCTCATGGGACAGGGATCAAGCTTTCTTT
TRBJ1-1	TRBV28	.	.	CASSFQGGYTEAFF	TGTGCCAGCAGTTTTCAGGGAGGATACACTGAAGCTTTCTTT
TRBJ1-3	TRBV7-2	.	.	CASSLGRTASGNTIYF	TGTGCCAGCAGCTTAGGGAGGACAGCCTCTGGAAACACCATATATTTT
TRBJ2-7	TRBV18	.	TRBD1	CASSSGTGDSAISYEQYF	TGTGCCAGCTCATCCGGGACAGGGGACAGCGCCATCTCCTACGAGCAGTACTTC
TRBJ2-3	TRBV6-1	.	TRBD1	CASSESQGADTQYF	TGTGCCAGCAGTGAATCTCAGGGGGCAGATACGCAGTATTTT
TRBJ2-2	TRBV4-1	once	TRBD2	CASSQVGLAGGRTGELFF	TGCGCCAGCAGCCAAGTTGGACTAGCGGGAGGGCGGACCGGGGAGCTGTTTTTT
TRBJ1-1	TRBV29-1	.	.	CSVDRGSTEAFF	TGCAGCGTTGACAGAGGATCCACTGAAGCTTTCTTT
TRBJ1-1	TRBV28	.	.	CASSRLNTEAFF	TGTGCCAGCAGCCGACTGAACACTGAAGCTTTCTTT
TRBJ2-7	TRBV28	.	TRBD1	CASTTRAGGPYEQYF	TGTGCCAGCACCACGAGGGCAGGGGGACCCTACGAGCAGTACTTC
TRBJ2-7	TRBV7-9	once	.	CASSSSTRPWEQYF	TGTGCCAGCAGCTCGTCGACTAGACCATGGGAGCAGTACTTC
TRBJ1-1	TRBV4-2	.	TRBD1	CASSQDRGLNTEAFF	TGTGCCAGCAGCCAAGACAGGGGGTTGAACACTGAAGCTTTCTTT
TRBJ1-5	TRBV6-5	.	.	CASRSLLSNQPQHF	TGTGCCAGCAGGTCATTACTCAGCAATCAGCCCCAGCATTTT
TRBJ1-5	TRBV7-2	.	TRBD1	CASSHRDRNQPQHF	TGTGCCAGCAGCCACCGGGACAGAAATCAGCCCCAGCATTTT
TRBJ1-2	TRBV5-6	.	.	CASSLPGKLYGYTF	TGTGCCAGCAGCTTACCCGGAAAACTGTATGGCTACACCTTC
TRBJ2-7	TRBV5-4	.	TRBD1	CASSLAGTGRYEQYF	TGTGCCAGCAGCTTGGCCGGGACAGGGAGGTACGAGCAGTACTTC
TRBJ1-3	TRBV7-8	.	.	CASSRYYYPGAGNTIYF	TGTGCCAGCAGCCGCTACTACTACCCAGGGGCGGGAAACACCATATATTTT
TRBJ1-1	TRBV7-2	.	TRBD1	CASSSQGGNTEAFF	TGTGCCAGCAGCTCACAGGGGGGGAACACTGAAGCTTTCTTT
TRBJ2-2	TRBV3-1/TRBV3-2	many	TRBD2	CATGPAGDANTGELFF	TGTGCCACAGGCCCAGCGGGGGACGCGAACACCGGGGAGCTGTTTTTT
TRBJ1-1	TRBV15	.	.	CATSSPYRMNTEAFF	TGTGCCACCAGCAGCCCGTACCGTATGAACACTGAAGCTTTCTTT
TRBJ1-5	TRBV28	.	.	CASRWGPSQPQHF	TGTGCCAGCAGGTGGGGACCTTCTCAACCCCAGCATTTT
TRBJ1-1	TRBV29-1	.	.	CSVEGTAEAFF	TGCAGCGTTGAAGGTACAGCGGAAGCTTTCTTT
TRBJ1-5	TRBV30	.	.	CAWGADSNQPQHF	TGTGCCTGGGGAGCAGATAGCAATCAGCCCCAGCATTTT
TRBJ1-6	TRBV6-5	.	.	CASRTESYNSPLHF	TGTGCCAGCAGGACAGAATCCTATAATTCACCCCTCCACTTT
TRBJ1-2	TRBV7-3	.	.	CASSLTGGQNYGYTF	TGTGCCAGCAGCCTAACGGGCGGGCAGAACTATGGCTACACCTTC
TRBJ2-1	TRBV28	few	.	CASSFRLHEQFF	TGTGCCAGCAGTTTTAGACTACATGAGCAGTTCTTC
TRBJ2-7	TRBV4-2	.	.	CASSQAIAVSYEQYF	TGTGCCAGCAGCCAGGCGATAGCGGTTTCCTACGAGCAGTACTTC
TRBJ1-2	TRBV5-1	.	TRBD1	CASSLSGTGNSGYTF	TGCGCCAGCAGCTTAAGCGGGACAGGGAACTCCGGCTACACCTTC
TRBJ1-2	TRBV28	.	.	CATQRGDGYGYTF	TGTGCCACGCAACGGGGGGACGGCTATGGCTACACCTTC
TRBJ2-6	TRBV19	.	TRBD1	CASCPGQVKSGANVLTF	TGTGCCAGCTGCCCGGGACAGGTAAAATCTGGGGCCAACGTCCTGACTTTC
TRBJ1-4	TRBV5-4	.	.	CASSLQGINEKLFF	TGTGCCAGCAGCCTCCAGGGGATTAATGAAAAACTGTTTTTT
TRBJ2-7	TRBV6-5	.	.	CASSYRGLTLYEQYF	TGTGCCAGCAGTTATAGGGGACTGACCCTCTACGAGCAGTACTTC
TRBJ1-1	TRBV6-2/TRBV6-3	.	TRBD1	CASRYRDRTTEAFF	TGTGCCAGCAGATACCGGGACAGGACCACTGAAGCTTTCTTT
TRBJ2-3	TRBV30	.	.	CAWSTPSPLDTQYF	TGTGCCTGGAGTACCCCTAGCCCCTTAGATACGCAGTATTTT
TRBJ2-1	TRBV30	.	.	CAWRRTGNAYNEQFF	TGTGCCTGGAGGAGGACGGGAAACGCCTACAATGAGCAGTTCTTC
TRBJ1-3	TRBV13	once	TRBD1	CASSLDREIWGNTIYF	TGTGCCAGCAGCTTGGACAGGGAGATCTGGGGAAACACCATATATTTT
TRBJ1-1	TRBV2	.	.	CASSRRATEAFF	TGTGCCAGCAGCCGCAGGGCCACTGAAGCTTTCTTT
TRBJ2-1	TRBV29-1	once	.	CSVEDLSGRYNEQFF	TGCAGCGTTGAAGATCTGAGCGGACGCTACAATGAGCAGTTCTTC
TRBJ2-7	TRBV24-1	.	TRBD1	CATSDPGQGIHEQYF	TGTGCCACCAGTGACCCGGGACAGGGGATCCACGAGCAGTACTTC
TRBJ2-4	TRBV6-2/TRBV6-3	.	.	CASSYPGGLTKNIQYF	TGTGCCAGCAGTTACCCGGGTGGGTTGACCAAAAACATTCAGTACTTC